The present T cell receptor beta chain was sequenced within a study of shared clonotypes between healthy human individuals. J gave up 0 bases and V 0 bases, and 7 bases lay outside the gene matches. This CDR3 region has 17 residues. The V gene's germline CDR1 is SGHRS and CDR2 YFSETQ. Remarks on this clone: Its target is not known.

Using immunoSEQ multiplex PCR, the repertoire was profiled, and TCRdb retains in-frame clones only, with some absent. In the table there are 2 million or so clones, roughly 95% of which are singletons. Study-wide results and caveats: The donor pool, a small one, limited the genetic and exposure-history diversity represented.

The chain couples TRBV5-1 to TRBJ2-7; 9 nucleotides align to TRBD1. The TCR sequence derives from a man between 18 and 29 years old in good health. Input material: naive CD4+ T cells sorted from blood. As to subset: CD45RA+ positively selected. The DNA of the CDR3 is TGCGCCAGCAGCTTGGGGCGGGACAGGGAGTCCTCCTACGAGCAGTACTTC. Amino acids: CASSLGRDRESSYEQYF.